This T cell receptor beta chain was obtained from a study of T-cell reconstitution after alpha-beta-depleted transplantation in children (dated by TCRdb to 2016 to 2017). Some background on the complete study: Using TCR repertoire profiling, the study quantitatively followed how T-cell immune reconstitution unfolded in children after TCRalphabeta/CD19-depleted allogeneic hematopoietic cell transplantation. Here is what the overall study found, with its caveats: Over the following months the frequencies of hyperexpanded clones went down, and after one year T-cell counts and TCRbeta diversity were mostly credited to newly produced T cells. In some patients, the high TCRbeta diversity seen at day 60 was put down to recipient T cells and intrathymic progenitors that had survived conditioning. The apparently early recovery of alphabetaT-cell counts about two months after transplant reportedly depended on only several hundred rapidly expanded clones that came from non-depleted graft cells.

Per the publication, the treatment or condition label means: allogeneic hematopoietic cell transplantation with graft depleted of TCRalphabeta T cells and CD19 B cells. Transplant recipients were children who received TCRalphabeta/CD19-depleted allogeneic hematopoietic cell grafts. This clonotype showed up just a few times. Its specific antigen is unknown. One base away there is no much larger clone; base qualities are not given. Counted from cysteine to phenylalanine, this CDR3 has 13 amino acids. Only the CDR3 part of the read is kept: 39 bases, read in frame from the first base. The V and J ends are trimmed by 4 bases and 9 bases, leaving 15 bases between them. CDR1 is given as MDHEN and CDR2 as SYDVKM, both from the germline V gene. Library construction relied on PCR. The data were produced on an Illumina HiSeq 2500. TCR libraries were prepared with molecular barcoding, using unique molecular identifiers to normalize TCRbeta repertoire quantification. In-frame beta chains were kept once TCRdb had trimmed the public reads at Q25 with fastp and called clones with MiXCR. When rows share a CDR3 protein, they turn into one entry using the most common DNA and genes. A total of 500,000 or so distinct CDR3 sequences appear in this sample, about an eighth of them only once. The ten largest account for 12% to 15% of the sample.

The source was PBMCs, mostly from graft donor cells, collected 180 days after TCRalphabeta/CD19-depleted stem cell transplant. The chain was built from TRBV28 and TRBJ2-5; the D gene lacks a confident call. The source is a female patient between 2 and 15 years old who had a stem cell transplant for aplastic anemia, so the T cells may come from the graft donor. Read as DNA, the sequence is TGTGCCAGCAGTTCAACCCCTCTCACGTCCCAGTACTTC. Translated, it reads CASSSTPLTSQYF.